This record covers a single T cell receptor beta chain. Its cognate antigen is unknown. This sample stems from a study of T cell responses to AZD1222 COVID-19 vaccine. Broader study findings: Donors were largely white British and mainly female; clonal diversity was possibly underestimated.

Repertoires were generated with immunoSEQ multiplex PCR, while TCRdb's copy carries only in-frame clones and drops some. This sample carries fewer than 150,000 clones, roughly nine tenths of them seen once, and the ten largest clones take about 9.9%. CDR1 and CDR2 (germline): SGHKS, YYEKEE (reference sequence). The V gene lost 4 bases and the J gene lost 2 bases, with 16 bases spanning the gap. CDR3 length equals 16 residues. This chain connects TRBV5-5 to TRBJ1-5; D remains ambiguous. The material sequenced was peripheral blood, taken 28 days after the second AZD1222 dose. This TCR was recovered from an adult who received the AZD1222 COVID-19 vaccine. The CDR3: CASSIRPGGRNQPQHF. The CDR3 nucleotides are TGTGCCAGCAGCATCCGCCCTGGAGGTCGCAATCAGCCCCAGCATTTT. The full variable domain, rest sourced from reference TRBV5-5 and TRBJ1-5, is DAGVTQSPTHLIKTRGQQVTLRCSPISGHKSVSWYQQVLGQGPQFIFQYYEKEERGRGNFPDRFSARQFPNYSSELNVNALLLGDSALYLCASSIRPGGRNQPQHFGDGTRLSIL.